The 2 T cell receptor beta chains given below trace back to one sample, sequenced in a study of cytomegalovirus exposure and HLA in healthy donors. With 60 Vbeta and 13 Jbeta primers, the PCR was carried out. TCRdb keeps only in-frame clones here, not all; method: immunoSEQ multiplex PCR. Of some 130,000 clones detected, around 70% appear once; the ten largest clones hold under 3.5%. The sequenced sample consisted of PBMCs. These receptor sequences come from a man aged 30-40 years in good health and CMV-seronegative.

The J gene is TRBJ2-1, the V gene TRBV6-4, with D unresolved. The CDR3 covers 13 residues. V lost 6 bases, J lost 6 bases, and 12 bases lay in between. The V gene's germline CDR1 is MRHNA and CDR2 SNTAGT. This CDR3 is CASSISSGNEQFF. CDR3 DNA: TGTGCCAGCAGCATATCCTCAGGCAATGAGCAGTTCTTC.

Only one count was recorded for this clone. V is TRBV7-9 and J is TRBJ1-5; TRBD1 is a possible D gene (6 bases). The V gene's germline CDR1 is SEHNR and CDR2 FQNEAQ (reference sequence). V shed 7 bases and J shed 7 bases, with 20 bases lying between them. This CDR3 is 15 amino acids long. The CDR3: CASTSGGQGRQPQHF. CDR3 nucleotides: TGTGCCAGCACCTCCGGGGGGCAGGGCCGACAGCCCCAGCATTTT.